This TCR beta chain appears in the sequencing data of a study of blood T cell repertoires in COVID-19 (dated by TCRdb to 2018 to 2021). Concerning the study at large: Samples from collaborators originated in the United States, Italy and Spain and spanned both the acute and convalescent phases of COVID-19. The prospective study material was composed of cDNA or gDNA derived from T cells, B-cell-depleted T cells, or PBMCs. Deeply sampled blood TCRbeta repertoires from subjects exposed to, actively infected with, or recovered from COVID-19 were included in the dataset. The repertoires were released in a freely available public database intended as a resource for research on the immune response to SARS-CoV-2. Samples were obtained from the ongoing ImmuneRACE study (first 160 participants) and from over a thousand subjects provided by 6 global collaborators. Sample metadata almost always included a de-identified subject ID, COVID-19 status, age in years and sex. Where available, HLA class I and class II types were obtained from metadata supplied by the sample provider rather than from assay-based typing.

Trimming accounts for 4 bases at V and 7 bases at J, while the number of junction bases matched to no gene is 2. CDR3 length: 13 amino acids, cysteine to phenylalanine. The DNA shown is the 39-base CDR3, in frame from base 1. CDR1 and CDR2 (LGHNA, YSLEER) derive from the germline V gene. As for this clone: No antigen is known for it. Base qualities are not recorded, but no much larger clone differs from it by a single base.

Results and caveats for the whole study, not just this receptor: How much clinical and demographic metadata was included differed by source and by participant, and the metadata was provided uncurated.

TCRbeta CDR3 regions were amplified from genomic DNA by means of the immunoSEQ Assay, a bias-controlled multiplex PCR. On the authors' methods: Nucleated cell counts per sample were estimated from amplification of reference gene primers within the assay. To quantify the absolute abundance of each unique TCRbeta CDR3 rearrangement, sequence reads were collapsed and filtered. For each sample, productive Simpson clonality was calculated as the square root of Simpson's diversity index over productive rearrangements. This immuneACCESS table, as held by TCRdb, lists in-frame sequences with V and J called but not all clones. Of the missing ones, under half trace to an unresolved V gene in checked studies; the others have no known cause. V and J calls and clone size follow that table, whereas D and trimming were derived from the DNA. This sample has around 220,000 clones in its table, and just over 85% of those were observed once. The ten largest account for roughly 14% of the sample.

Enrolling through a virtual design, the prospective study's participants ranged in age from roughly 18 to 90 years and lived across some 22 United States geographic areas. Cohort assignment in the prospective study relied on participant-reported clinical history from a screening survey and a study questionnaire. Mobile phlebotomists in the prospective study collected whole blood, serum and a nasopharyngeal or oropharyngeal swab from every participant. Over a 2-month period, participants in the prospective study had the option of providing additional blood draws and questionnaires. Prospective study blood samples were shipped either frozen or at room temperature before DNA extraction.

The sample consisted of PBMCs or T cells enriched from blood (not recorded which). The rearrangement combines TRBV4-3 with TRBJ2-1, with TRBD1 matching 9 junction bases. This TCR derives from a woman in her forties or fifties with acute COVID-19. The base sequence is TGCGCCAGCAGCCCGGACAGGGGTAATGAGCAGTTCTTC. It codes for CASSPDRGNEQFF.